These 10 T cell receptor beta chains were all obtained from the same sample, sequenced in a study of read filtering for tumor transcriptome and immune sequencing. Molecular barcoded adaptors covering alpha/delta and beta/gamma chains were used on about 390 ng RNA. In TCRdb, the reads were re-called with MiXCR into one record per CDR3 protein. Here the sample spans approximately 50,000 distinct CDR3 sequences, 20% to 25% being singletons. The source material was a population of CD138-negative cells sorted from bone marrow. The source of these receptors is a donor at least 40 years old with multiple myeloma.

This clonotype was counted only a few times. A much larger clone differs from this one at a single base, so this may be a read error. CDR3 residues: CSARGAGDTQYF. The CDR3 bases are TGCAGTGCACGGGGGGCGGGAGATACCCAGTACTTC. The V call is TRBV20-1, the J call TRBJ2-5, with a tentative D call TRBD2 (7 bases). Germline V gene data show CDR1 as DFQATT and CDR2 as SNEGSKA (reference sequence). Trimming stripped 6 bases from V and 8 bases from J, with 16 bases between. This CDR3 contains 12 residues.

This clonotype was counted many times. The rearrangement links TRBV10-2 to TRBJ2-3, with TRBD2 identical over 8 bases. The CDR3 is 14 residues long. Germline trimming cut 5 bases from V and 4 bases from J; bases unmatched to any gene: 5. Germline loops: CDR1 WSHSY, CDR2 SAAADI. The CDR3 sequence is CASSFSGGADTQYF. Written as DNA, the CDR3 is TGCGCCAGCAGTTTCAGCGGGGGCGCAGATACGCAGTATTTT.

This clonotype came up many times. This chain links TRBV5-1 with TRBJ2-6, with D unclear. Trimming took 4 bases from V and 1 from J, leaving 9 bases between them. The CDR3 spans 15 residues. Germline CDR1 reads SGHRS; CDR2 reads YFSETQ. The chain's CDR3 is CASSDDVSGANVLTF. As DNA, the CDR3 is TGCGCCAGCAGCGATGACGTTTCTGGGGCCAACGTCCTGACTTTC.

This rearrangement joins TRBV20-1 to TRBJ1-1; D unresolved. CDR1 is DFQATT, CDR2 SNEGSKA, per germline (reference sequence). CDR3 length: 14 amino acids. V gave up 4 bases and J gave up 5 bases, with 17 bases separating them. The CDR3 DNA reads as TGCAGTGCTACACCCCCCCAGGAGAGAACTGAAGCTTTCTTT. Translated: CSATPPQERTEAFF.

The chain links TRBV27 to TRBJ2-3; 7 bases line up with TRBD1. Trimming removed 2 bases from V and 5 bases from J; junction bases left unmatched: 7. Germline CDR1 is MNHEY and CDR2 is SMNVEV (reference sequence). The CDR3 consists of 15 residues. CDR3 sequence reads: CASSLISTGRDTQYF. The CDR3 DNA reads TGTGCCAGCAGTTTAATCTCGACAGGGCGAGATACGCAGTATTTT.

V gene TRBV7-9 combines with J gene TRBJ2-7; 9 positions agree with TRBD1. The length of the CDR3 is 17 residues. Germline CDR1 is SEHNR and CDR2 is FQNEAQ (reference sequence). Trimming at V came to 5 bases and at J to 1 base, leaving 12 bases not matched to a gene. The CDR3 bases are TGTGCCAGCAGCCCGCCTTCGGGGACAGGGTTATCCTACGAGCAGTACTTC. Translating gives CASSPPSGTGLSYEQYF.

This clonotype occurred many times. This chain joins TRBV18 and TRBJ1-6; 7 nucleotides match TRBD1. The CDR3 spans 15 residues. The V and J ends lost 3 bases and 6 bases, in that order; junction bases with no gene match: 5. The germline V gene encodes CDR1 KGHSH and CDR2 LQKENI. The CDR3 is CASSPQEGANSPLHF. The CDR3 DNA reads TGTGCCAGCTCACCCCAGGAGGGGGCTAATTCACCCCTCCACTTT.

The rearrangement uses TRBV6-5 and TRBJ2-1; the match to TRBD2 covers 10 bases. Germline-derived CDR1 and CDR2 are MNHEY and SVGAGI. Trimming at V came to 5 bases and at J to 12 bases, leaving 13 bases not matched to a gene. The CDR3 sequence is 15 residues long. The CDR3 sequence is CASSPEIAGGRGQFF. The CDR3, as DNA: TGTGCCAGCAGTCCCGAAATAGCGGGGGGCCGTGGGCAGTTCTTC.

In this sample, this clonotype turned up many times. The J gene is TRBJ2-3, the V gene TRBV5-5; D is unclear. V was trimmed by 4 bases and J by 5 bases, leaving 5 bases between them. Germline lookup yields CDR1 SGHKS and CDR2 YYEKEE (reference sequence). This CDR3 is built from 11 residues. The CDR3: CASSRQDTQYF. The CDR3 DNA follows: TGTGCCAGCAGCCGGCAAGATACGCAGTATTTT.

The genes are TRBV7-3 and TRBJ1-5; D may be TRBD1 (5 bases). This CDR3 contains 16 residues. CDR1 SGHTA and CDR2 FQGTGA come from the germline V gene. V dropped 1 base and J dropped 7 bases, with 17 bases sitting between them. The CDR3 DNA reads as TGTGCCAGCAGCTTAAGCGTGGGAACAGGAGGGCAGCCCCAGCATTTT. Protein product: CASSLSVGTGGQPQHF.